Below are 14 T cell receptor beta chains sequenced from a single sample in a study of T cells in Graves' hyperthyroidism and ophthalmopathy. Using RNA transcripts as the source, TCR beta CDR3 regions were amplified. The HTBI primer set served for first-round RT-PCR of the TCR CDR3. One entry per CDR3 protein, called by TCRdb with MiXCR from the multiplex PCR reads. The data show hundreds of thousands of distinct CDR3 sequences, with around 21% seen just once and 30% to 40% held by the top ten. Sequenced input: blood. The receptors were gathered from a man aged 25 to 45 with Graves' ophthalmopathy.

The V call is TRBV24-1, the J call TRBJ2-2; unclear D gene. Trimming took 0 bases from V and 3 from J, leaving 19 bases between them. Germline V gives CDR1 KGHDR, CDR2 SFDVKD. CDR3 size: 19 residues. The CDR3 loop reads CATSDLRVSSSSYTGELFF. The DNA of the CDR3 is TGTGCCACCAGTGATTTGCGGGTGTCCTCTTCTAGTTACACCGGGGAGCTGTTTTTT.

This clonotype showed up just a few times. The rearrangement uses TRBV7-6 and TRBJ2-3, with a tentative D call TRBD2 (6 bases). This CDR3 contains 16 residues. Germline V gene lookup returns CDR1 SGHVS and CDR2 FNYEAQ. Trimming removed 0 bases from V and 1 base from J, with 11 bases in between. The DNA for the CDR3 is TGTGCCAGCAGCTTAGCGTACGGGACTCGCACAGATACGCAGTATTTT. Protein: CASSLAYGTRTDTQYF.

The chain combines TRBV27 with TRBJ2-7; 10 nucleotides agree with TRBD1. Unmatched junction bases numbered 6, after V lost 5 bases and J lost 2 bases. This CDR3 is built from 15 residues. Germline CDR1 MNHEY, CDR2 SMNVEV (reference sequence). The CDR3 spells CASSLGTGETYEQYF. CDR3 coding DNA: TGTGCCAGCAGTCTCGGGACAGGGGAAACCTACGAGCAGTACTTC.

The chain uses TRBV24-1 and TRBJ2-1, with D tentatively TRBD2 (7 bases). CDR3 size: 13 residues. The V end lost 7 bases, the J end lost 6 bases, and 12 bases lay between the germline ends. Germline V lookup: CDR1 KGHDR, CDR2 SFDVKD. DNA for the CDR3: TGTGCCACCAGGGGGGGGGCGGCCAATGAGCAGTTCTTC. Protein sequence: CATRGGAANEQFF.

The CDR3 bases are TGTGCCAGCTCCCGCGACAGGGACACTGAAGCTTTCTTT. This sequence encodes CASSRDRDTEAFF. This chain joins TRBV18 and TRBJ1-1; 7 nucleotides align to TRBD1. Germline loops: CDR1 KGHSH, CDR2 LQKENI. Germline trimming cut 6 bases from V and 3 bases from J; bases unmatched to any gene: 4. The CDR3 has 13 amino acids.

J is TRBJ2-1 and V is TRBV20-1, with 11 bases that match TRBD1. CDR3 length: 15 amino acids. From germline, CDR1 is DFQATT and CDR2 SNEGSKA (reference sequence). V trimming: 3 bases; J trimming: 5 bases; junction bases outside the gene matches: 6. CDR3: CSASPRDRGNNEQFF. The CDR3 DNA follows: TGCAGTGCTAGCCCCCGGGACAGGGGGAACAATGAGCAGTTCTTC.

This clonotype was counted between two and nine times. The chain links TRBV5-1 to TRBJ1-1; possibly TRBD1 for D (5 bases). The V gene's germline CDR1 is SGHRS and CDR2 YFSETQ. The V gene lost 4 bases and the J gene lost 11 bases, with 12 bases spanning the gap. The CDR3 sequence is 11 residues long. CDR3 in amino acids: CASSADKMAFF. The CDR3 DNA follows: TGCGCCAGCAGCGCGGACAAGATGGCTTTCTTT.

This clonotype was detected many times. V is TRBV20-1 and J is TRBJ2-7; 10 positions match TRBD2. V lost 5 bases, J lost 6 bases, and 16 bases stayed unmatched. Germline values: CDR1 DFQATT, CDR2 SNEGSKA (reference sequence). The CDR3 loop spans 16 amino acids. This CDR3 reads CSARRTLAGEMGEQYF. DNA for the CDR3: TGCAGTGCTCGCAGAACCCTAGCGGGAGAGATGGGCGAGCAGTACTTC.

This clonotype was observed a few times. CDR3 coding DNA: TGTGCCACCAGTGACCCCGGGACAGGGGAAGAGACCCAGTACTTC. It specifies CATSDPGTGEETQYF. The chain is built from TRBV24-1 and TRBJ2-5; 10 nucleotides match TRBD1. Germline-derived CDR1 and CDR2 are KGHDR and SFDVKD. The V gene end was trimmed by 4 bases and the J gene end by 3 bases; junction bases not matched to a gene: 4. The CDR3 loop spans 15 amino acids.

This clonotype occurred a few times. The CDR3 spells CASSPSRGERQETQYF. In nucleotides, the CDR3 is TGTGCCAGCAGTCCCTCCAGGGGGGAACGGCAAGAGACCCAGTACTTC. This rearrangement joins TRBV28 to TRBJ2-5, with D possibly matching TRBD1 (7 bases). V was trimmed by 5 bases and J by 2 bases, leaving 18 bases between them. This CDR3 comprises 16 residues. Germline lookup yields CDR1 MDHEN and CDR2 SYDVKM.

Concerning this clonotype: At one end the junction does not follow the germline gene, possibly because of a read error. The DNA for the CDR3 is TGCAGTGCTAGAGATACTAGCGGGAGTTCCAATGAGCGGTTCTTC. It translates to CSARDTSGSSNERFF. The chain employs TRBV20-1 and TRBJ2-1; TRBD2 agrees at 11 bases. CDR1 is DFQATT and CDR2 is SNEGSKA in the germline V gene (reference sequence). The CDR3 consists of 15 residues.

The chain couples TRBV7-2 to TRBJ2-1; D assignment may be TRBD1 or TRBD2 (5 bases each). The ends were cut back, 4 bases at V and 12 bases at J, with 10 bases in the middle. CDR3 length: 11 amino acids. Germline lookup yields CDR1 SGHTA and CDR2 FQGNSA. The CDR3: CASSSGRTQFF. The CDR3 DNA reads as TGTGCCAGCAGCTCGGGACGGACGCAGTTCTTC.

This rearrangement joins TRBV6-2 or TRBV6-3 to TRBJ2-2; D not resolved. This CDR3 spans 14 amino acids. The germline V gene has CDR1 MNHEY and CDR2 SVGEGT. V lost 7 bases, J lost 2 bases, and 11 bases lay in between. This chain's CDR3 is CASTRIYNTGELFF. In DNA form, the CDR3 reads TGTGCCAGCACCCGAATTTACAACACCGGGGAGCTGTTTTTT.

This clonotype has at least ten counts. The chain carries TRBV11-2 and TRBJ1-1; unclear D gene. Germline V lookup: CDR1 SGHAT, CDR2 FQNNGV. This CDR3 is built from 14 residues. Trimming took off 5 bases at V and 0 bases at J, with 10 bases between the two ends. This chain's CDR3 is CASSPRALNTEAFF. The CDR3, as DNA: TGTGCCAGCAGCCCACGGGCTTTGAACACTGAAGCTTTCTTT.